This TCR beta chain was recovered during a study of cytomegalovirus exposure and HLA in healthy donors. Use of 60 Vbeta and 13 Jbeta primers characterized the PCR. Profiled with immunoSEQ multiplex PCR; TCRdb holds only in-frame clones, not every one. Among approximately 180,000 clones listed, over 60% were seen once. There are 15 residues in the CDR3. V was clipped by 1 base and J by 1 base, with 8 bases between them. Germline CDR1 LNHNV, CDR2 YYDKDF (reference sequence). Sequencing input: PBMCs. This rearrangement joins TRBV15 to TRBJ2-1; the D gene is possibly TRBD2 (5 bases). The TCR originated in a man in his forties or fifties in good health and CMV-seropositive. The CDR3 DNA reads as TGTGCCACCAGCAGAGTGGGAGTTTCCTACAATGAGCAGTTCTTC. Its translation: CATSRVGVSYNEQFF.